This T cell receptor beta chain stems from a study of response to subunit inactivated influenza vaccine. This clonotype was recorded at least ten times. The antigen is not known. Study-wide results and caveats: The authors suggested that few new T cells are recruited per seasonal influenza vaccination.

Using its own MiXCR run on the RT-PCR reads, TCRdb lists one record per CDR3 protein. Among about 800,000 distinct CDR3 sequences listed, around 20% were seen once. The receptor comes from a man aged 50 to 60 who received an inactivated influenza vaccine. Material: PBMCs from blood, obtained less than 6 days after vaccination.

DNA of the CDR3: TGTGCCAGCAGTTACTCGGGCCCCCCGGTGGGTGAGCAGTTCTTC. Encoded protein: CASSYSGPPVGEQFF. The V call is TRBV6-5, the J call TRBJ2-1; D not certain. V lost 0 bases, J lost 9 bases, and 15 bases lay in between. This CDR3 has 15 residues. Germline V lookup: CDR1 MNHEY, CDR2 SVGAGI.